This TCR beta chain was recovered during a study of T cells in Graves' hyperthyroidism and ophthalmopathy. CDR1 is SNHLY, CDR2 FYNNEI, per germline. CDR3 length: 14 residues. Trimming took 8 bases from V and 3 from J; bases not matched to a gene: 9. Ten or more counts support this clonotype. RNA transcripts gave rise to amplified TCR beta CDR3 regions. RT-PCR in the first round (using the HTBI primer set) targeted the TCR CDR3. TCRdb called the multiplex PCR reads again in MiXCR, with one record for every CDR3 protein. The sample records 550,000 to 800,000 distinct CDR3 sequences, about 18% being singletons. A lack of ophthalmopathy progression within 18 months defined stable Graves' hyperthyroidism. Uncontrolled infection, other autoimmune disease, pregnancy or lactation led to exclusion. PBMCs stemmed from over 7.5 ml fresh peripheral blood.

The chain employs TRBV2 and TRBJ2-7; 8 positions match TRBD2. The sequence derives from a man aged 50 to 59 with Graves' hyperthyroidism. The specimen was blood. CDR3 region: CASGAGTRVYEQYF. In DNA form, the CDR3 reads TGTGCCAGCGGTGCCGGGACTAGGGTCTACGAGCAGTACTTC.